This T cell receptor beta chain was recorded in a study of T cell responses to AZD1222 COVID-19 vaccine. Regarding the study as a whole: After the peak T cell response, and only then, were repertoires sampled. Recipients of two AZD1222 doses showed rising Spike-specific TCR breadth and depth.

Note on this clone: Its antigen is still unknown.

This CDR3 contains 16 residues. V gave up 5 bases and J gave up 5 bases; unmatched junction bases: 10. Per the germline V gene, CDR1 is KGHSH and CDR2 is LQKENI. Profiling relied on immunoSEQ multiplex PCR, and the TCRdb table lists in-frame clones only, not all of them. The sample lists fewer than 120,000 clones, around 90% occurring once. This chain connects TRBV18 to TRBJ2-1; 9 nucleotides match TRBD1. Sample: peripheral blood, taken 28 days after the second AZD1222 dose. This TCR was sampled from an adult who received the AZD1222 COVID-19 vaccine. CDR3: CASSSLGTGIDNEQFF. The CDR3 nucleotides read TGTGCCAGCTCATCTCTCGGGACAGGGATTGACAATGAGCAGTTCTTC.